These 22 T cell receptor beta chains originate from one sample sequenced in a study of blood T cell repertoires in COVID-19. Some clones are missing from TCRdb's copy, which holds only in-frame ones; the method was immunoSEQ multiplex PCR. Of 350,000 to 400,000 clones listed, approximately 86% are singletons. Sequencing input: peripheral blood. Source of these receptors: a woman in her sixties or seventies with COVID-19, enrolled during active disease.

This chain links TRBV7-9 with TRBJ2-7; D remains ambiguous. Germline CDR1 and CDR2: SEHNR and FQNEAQ (reference sequence). CDR3 size: 15 residues. The ends were cut back, 5 bases at V and 0 bases at J, with 14 bases in the middle. The CDR3 region has the DNA TGTGCCAGCAGCCCCGCGCCCGAAAGCTCCTACGAGCAGTACTTC. This translates into CASSPAPESSYEQYF.

On this clone: Distinct nucleotide sequences in the sample also encode this CDR3. V usage is TRBV5-1 and J usage is TRBJ1-1; 7 positions match TRBD1. Looked up from germline, CDR1 is SGHRS and CDR2 is YFSETQ. The V segment lost 3 bases and the J segment 0 bases; nucleotides outside the gene matches: 2. CDR3 length equals 14 residues. The CDR3 sequence is CASSSGQLNTEAFF. The CDR3, as DNA: TGCGCCAGCAGCTCGGGACAGTTGAACACTGAAGCTTTCTTT. Using reference TRBV5-1 and TRBJ1-1 for the parts outside the CDR3, the full variable domain is KAGVTQTPRYLIKTRGQQVTLSCSPISGHRSVSWYQQTPGQGLQFLFEYFSETQRNKGNFPGRFSGRQFSNSRSEMNVSTLELGDSALYLCASSSGQLNTEAFFGQGTRLTVV.

The chain links TRBV11-2 to TRBJ1-1; D perhaps matches TRBD1 (5 bases). The CDR3 is made up of 15 amino acids. Trimming pared 1 base from V and 4 bases from J, leaving 13 bases between. In germline, CDR1 is SGHAT, CDR2 FQNNGV. The CDR3 sequence is CASSLASGSFTEAFF. CDR3 in DNA: TGTGCCAGCAGCTTAGCATCAGGGTCATTCACTGAAGCTTTCTTT.

The chain has TRBV11-2 and TRBJ2-1; possibly TRBD2 for D (6 bases). This CDR3 has 17 amino acids. CDR1 is SGHAT, CDR2 FQNNGV, per germline. V was cut by 3 bases and J by 2 bases, with 17 bases left in between. The CDR3 DNA reads as TGTGCCAGCAGCTTGGGGGTGGGGAGGAGACCCTACAATGAGCAGTTCTTC. Protein sequence: CASSLGVGRRPYNEQFF.

Only one count was recorded for this clone. The chain combines TRBV5-1 with TRBJ2-2; TRBD1 matches 7 bases. The length of the CDR3 is 17 residues. V trimming: 0 bases; J trimming: 4 bases; junction bases outside the gene matches: 9. The germline gives CDR1 SGHRS, CDR2 YFSETQ. Here the CDR3 DNA reads TGCGCCAGCAGCTTGGTTCTGTTGACAGGGTCCACCGGGGAGCTGTTTTTT. The encoded protein is CASSLVLLTGSTGELFF.

This clone was found once. The chain is built from TRBV2 and TRBJ1-2; 7 nucleotides agree with TRBD1. Losses at the gene ends were 7 bases for V and 11 bases for J; bases not matched to a gene: 7. The CDR3 has 11 residues. Germline loops: CDR1 SNHLY, CDR2 FYNNEI. The CDR3: CASIGEDRYTF. The CDR3 nucleotides read TGTGCCAGCATTGGGGAGGACAGGTACACCTTC.

J is TRBJ1-2 and V is TRBV6-4; tentatively, D is TRBD1 (6 bases). Trimming took off 2 bases at V and 5 bases at J, with 9 bases between the two ends. In germline, CDR1 is MRHNA, CDR2 SNTAGT. The CDR3 spans 13 residues. The CDR3: CASSDRGKYGYTF. CDR3 DNA sequence: TGTGCCAGCAGTGACAGGGGGAAGTATGGCTACACCTTC.

The chain uses TRBV10-2 and TRBJ2-3, with D perhaps TRBD1 (6 bases). Germline V gives CDR1 WSHSY, CDR2 SAAADI. The CDR3 is 14 residues long. V lost 8 bases to trimming and J lost 2 bases, with 14 bases between them. In DNA, the CDR3 is TGCGCCAGCCAACAGGGTTTCCCCACAGATACGCAGTATTTT. Translating gives CASQQGFPTDTQYF.

CDR3 amino acids: CASSSGTGPYNEQFF. CDR3 coding DNA: TGTGCCAGCTCCTCCGGGACAGGGCCCTACAATGAGCAGTTCTTC. This chain joins TRBV6-6 and TRBJ2-1; 9 positions agree with TRBD1. CDR1 is MNHNY, CDR2 SVGAGI, per germline (reference sequence). The CDR3 loop spans 15 amino acids. Trimming removed 8 bases from V and 2 bases from J; junction bases left unmatched: 7.

This chain connects TRBV5-5 to TRBJ1-1, with TRBD1 as a possible D gene (5 bases). The CDR3 has 13 amino acids. V lost 0 bases and J lost 5, with 8 bases in between. Looked up from germline, CDR1 is SGHKS and CDR2 is YYEKEE (reference sequence). The chain's CDR3 is CASSLAGLTEAFF. The DNA of the CDR3 is TGTGCCAGCAGCTTGGCAGGGTTAACTGAAGCTTTCTTT.

The chain couples TRBV5-4 to TRBJ1-1; 7 bases fit TRBD1. With V trimmed by 2 bases and J by 11 bases, 6 bases remained unmatched. The length of the CDR3 is 12 residues. Germline CDR1 SGHNT, CDR2 YYREEE (reference sequence). CDR3 loop: CASSLGQAEAFF. DNA of the CDR3: TGTGCCAGCAGCTTAGGACAGGCCGAGGCTTTCTTT.

The chain has TRBV5-4 and TRBJ2-2; TRBD1 agrees at 12 bases. J gave up 5 bases and V 4 bases, and 6 bases lay outside the gene matches. The CDR3 runs to 16 residues. Germline values: CDR1 SGHNT, CDR2 YYREEE (reference sequence). The CDR3 sequence is CASSRRDRGHTGELFF. Written as DNA, the CDR3 is TGTGCCAGCAGCCGCCGGGACAGGGGGCATACCGGGGAGCTGTTTTTT.

This chain uses TRBV2 with TRBJ2-7; TRBD1 might be the D (6 bases). Looked up from germline, CDR1 is SNHLY and CDR2 is FYNNEI. This CDR3 has 13 residues. V dropped 5 bases and J dropped 2 bases, with 10 bases sitting between them. DNA for the CDR3: TGTGCCAGCAGTTGGGACAAGGCCTACGAGCAGTACTTC. Translating it yields CASSWDKAYEQYF.

The chain recombines TRBV6-5 with TRBJ2-5, with TRBD2 as a possible D gene (5 bases). The CDR3 has 16 residues. V gave up 0 bases and J gave up 2 bases, with 13 bases separating them. Germline CDR1 reads MNHEY; CDR2 reads SVGAGI. The CDR3 protein is CASSYSYGNGQETQYF. DNA for the CDR3: TGTGCCAGCAGTTACTCGTACGGGAATGGTCAAGAGACCCAGTACTTC.

The rearrangement joins TRBV19 to TRBJ1-3; TRBD1 agrees at 8 bases. CDR1 and CDR2 (germline): LNHDA, SQIVND (reference sequence). This CDR3 contains 15 residues. V lost 2 bases to trimming and J lost 4 bases; unmatched junction nucleotides: 4. CDR3 loop: CASSIWTGTGNTIYF. CDR3 nucleotide sequence: TGTGCCAGTAGTATATGGACAGGGACGGGAAACACCATATATTTT.

V is TRBV5-1 and J is TRBJ1-5, with 8 bases that match TRBD1. V was clipped by 1 base and J by 0 bases; unmatched bases: 6. Germline CDR1 and CDR2: SGHRS and YFSETQ. The CDR3 is made up of 17 amino acids. The CDR3 region is CASSLRPGGLSNQPQHF. The CDR3 nucleotides are TGCGCCAGCAGCTTGAGGCCAGGGGGCCTTAGCAATCAGCCCCAGCATTTT. Supplemented by reference TRBV5-1 and TRBJ1-5, the full variable domain reads KAGVTQTPRYLIKTRGQQVTLSCSPISGHRSVSWYQQTPGQGLQFLFEYFSETQRNKGNFPGRFSGRQFSNSRSEMNVSTLELGDSALYLCASSLRPGGLSNQPQHFGDGTRLSIL.

The gene calls are TRBV6-5 and TRBJ2-7; maybe TRBD2 (6 bases). This CDR3 spans 14 amino acids. V was cut by 6 bases and J by 3 bases, with 15 bases left in between. CDR1 and CDR2 (germline): MNHEY, SVGAGI. The CDR3 loop reads CASSRGTESYEQYF. In DNA form, the CDR3 reads TGTGCCAGCAGCCGGGGGACGGAAAGCTACGAGCAGTACTTC.

The rearrangement links TRBV4-1 to TRBJ2-7; 7 nucleotides agree with TRBD1. The CDR3 extends over 16 amino acids. Trimming at V came to 6 bases and at J to 4 bases, leaving 15 bases not matched to a gene. Germline V gene sequence: CDR1 MGHRA, CDR2 YSYEKL. CDR3 sequence (DNA): TGCGCCAGCAGTTCCCTTGGTTACAGGGGAAGGTACGAGCAGTACTTC. Its protein is CASSSLGYRGRYEQYF.

This chain joins TRBV4-1 and TRBJ1-2; D remains unclear. This CDR3 comprises 15 residues. Germline V CDR1 and CDR2: MGHRA, YSYEKL. The V end lost 1 base, the J end lost 0 bases, and 9 bases lay between the germline ends. The CDR3 protein is CASSQVLTANYGYTF. The CDR3 DNA sequence: TGCGCCAGCAGCCAAGTCCTAACAGCTAACTATGGCTACACCTTC.

The chain combines TRBV5-4 with TRBJ2-2, with TRBD2 identical over 9 bases. This CDR3 comprises 17 residues. Germline CDR1 and CDR2: SGHNT and YYREEE (reference sequence). The ends lost 4 bases at V and 2 bases at J; junction bases unmatched: 9. The CDR3 bases are TGTGCCAGCAGCCCCACCGGCGGGGGGGGAAACACCGGGGAGCTGTTTTTT. This sequence encodes CASSPTGGGGNTGELFF. Drawing the rest from reference TRBV5-4 and TRBJ2-2, the complete variable domain is ETGVTQSPTHLIKTRGQQVTLRCSSQSGHNTVSWYQQALGQGPQFIFQYYREEENGRGNFPPRFSGLQFPNYSSELNVNALELDDSALYLCASSPTGGGGNTGELFFGEGSRLTVL.

This chain connects TRBV7-2 to TRBJ2-5; TRBD2 matches 8 bases. Looked up from germline, CDR1 is SGHTA and CDR2 is FQGNSA. CDR3 length equals 15 residues. Unmatched junction bases numbered 6, after V lost 2 bases and J lost 4 bases. In nucleotides, the CDR3 is TGTGCCAGCAGCTTAATGCGGGGGGAGAGAGAGACCCAGTACTTC. It codes for CASSLMRGERETQYF.

The gene calls are TRBV2 and TRBJ2-7; TRBD1 matches at 11 bases. CDR3 length: 15 residues. Germline CDR1 SNHLY, CDR2 FYNNEI. V lost 3 bases, J lost 3 bases, and 4 bases stayed unmatched. The CDR3 bases are TGTGCCAGCAGTGACGGGACAGGGGGGAACTACGAGCAGTACTTC. Protein: CASSDGTGGNYEQYF.